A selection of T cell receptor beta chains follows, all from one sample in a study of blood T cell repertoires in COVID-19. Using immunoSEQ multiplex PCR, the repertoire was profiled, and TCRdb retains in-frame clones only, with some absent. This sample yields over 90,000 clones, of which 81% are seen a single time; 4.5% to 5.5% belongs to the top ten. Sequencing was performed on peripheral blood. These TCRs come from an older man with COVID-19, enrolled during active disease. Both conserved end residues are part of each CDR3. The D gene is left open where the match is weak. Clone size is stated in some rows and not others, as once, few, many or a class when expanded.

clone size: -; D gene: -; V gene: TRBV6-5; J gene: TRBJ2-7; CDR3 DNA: TGTGCCAGCCTCCGCGTCCGCGGGACCGAGCAGTACTTC; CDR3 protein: CASLRVRGTEQYF
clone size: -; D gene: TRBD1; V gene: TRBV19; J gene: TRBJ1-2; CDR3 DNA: TGTGCCAGTTCACGGGACAGGGGGAACTATGGCTACACCTTC; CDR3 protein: CASSRDRGNYGYTF
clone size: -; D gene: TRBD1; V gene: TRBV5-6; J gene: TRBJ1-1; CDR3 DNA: TGTGCCAGCAGCTTAGGACAGGGTAAGACTGAAGCTTTCTTT; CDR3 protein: CASSLGQGKTEAFF
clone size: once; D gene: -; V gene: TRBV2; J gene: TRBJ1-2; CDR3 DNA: TGTGCCAGCAGTGGGGGAAGGACAGTCTATGGCTACACCTTC; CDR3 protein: CASSGGRTVYGYTF
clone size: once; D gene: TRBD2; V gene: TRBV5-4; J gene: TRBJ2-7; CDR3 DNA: TGTGCCAGCAGCTTGGGCGGGAGGGGATCCTACGAGCAGTACTTC; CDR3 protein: CASSLGGRGSYEQYF
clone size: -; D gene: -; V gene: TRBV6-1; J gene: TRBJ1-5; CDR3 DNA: TGTGCCAGCAGTGAGTCCTCGCCGGGGCAGCCCCAGCATTTT; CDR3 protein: CASSESSPGQPQHF
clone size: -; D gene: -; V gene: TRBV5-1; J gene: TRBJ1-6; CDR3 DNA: TGCGCCAGCAGCTTGGGAGGGGGCTCCTATAATTCACCCCTCCACTTT; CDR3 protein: CASSLGGGSYNSPLHF
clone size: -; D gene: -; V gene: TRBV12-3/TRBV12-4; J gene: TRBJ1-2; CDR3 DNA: TGTGCCAGCAGCCGAAACGGTGGCTACACCTTC; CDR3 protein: CASSRNGGYTF
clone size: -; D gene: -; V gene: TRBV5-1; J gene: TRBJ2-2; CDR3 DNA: TGCGCCAGCAGCATCCAGGGGTTCGCGAACACCGGGGAGCTGTTTTTT; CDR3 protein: CASSIQGFANTGELFF
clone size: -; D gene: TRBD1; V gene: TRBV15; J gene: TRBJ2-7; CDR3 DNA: TGTGCCACCAGCCGACGACAGGGAGAGGGCGAGCAGTACTTC; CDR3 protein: CATSRRQGEGEQYF
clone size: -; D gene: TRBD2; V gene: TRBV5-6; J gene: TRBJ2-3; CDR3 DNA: TGTGCCAGCAGCTTACTAGCGGTAACAGATACGCAGTATTTT; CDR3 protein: CASSLLAVTDTQYF
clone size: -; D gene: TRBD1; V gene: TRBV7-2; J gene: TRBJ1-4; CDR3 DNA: TGTGCCAGCAGCCCGATGGGACAGACGGATGAAAAACTGTTTTTT; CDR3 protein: CASSPMGQTDEKLFF
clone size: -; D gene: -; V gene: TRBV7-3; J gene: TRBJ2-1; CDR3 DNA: TGTGCCAGCAGCTTAAGGCAGGGCCGACACAATGAGCAGTTCTTC; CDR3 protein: CASSLRQGRHNEQFF
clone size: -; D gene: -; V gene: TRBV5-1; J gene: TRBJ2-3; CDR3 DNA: TGCGCCAGCAGCTTGGCCTCTACAGGGCAAACAGATACGCAGTATTTT; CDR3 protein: CASSLASTGQTDTQYF
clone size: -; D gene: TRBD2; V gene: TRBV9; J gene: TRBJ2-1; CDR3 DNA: TGTGCCAGCAGCGTAGCTACCGCGCGGGGGGGCCCAAATGAGCAGTTCTTC; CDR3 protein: CASSVATARGGPNEQFF
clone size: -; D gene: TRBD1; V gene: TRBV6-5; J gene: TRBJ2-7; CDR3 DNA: TGTGCCAGCAGCCCCAGCCGGGACAGCCCCTACGAGCAGTACTTC; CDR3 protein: CASSPSRDSPYEQYF
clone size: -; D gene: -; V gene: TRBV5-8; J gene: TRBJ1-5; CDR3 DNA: TGTGCCAGCAGCTTGCGGTTTGCCAGCAATCAGCCCCAGCATTTT; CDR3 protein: CASSLRFASNQPQHF
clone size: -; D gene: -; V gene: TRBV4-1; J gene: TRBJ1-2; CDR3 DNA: TGCGCCAGCAGCCAAGATTCAGGTCCCTATGGCTACACCTTC; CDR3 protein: CASSQDSGPYGYTF
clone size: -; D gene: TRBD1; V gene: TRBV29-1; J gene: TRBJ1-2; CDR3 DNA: TGCAGCCCCGACAGGGGGCTAGGGACCTTC; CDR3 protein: CSPDRGLGTF
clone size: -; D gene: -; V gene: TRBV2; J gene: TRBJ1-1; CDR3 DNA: TGTGCCAGCAGTGAAGCCTTCCGGGGGACCACTGAAGCTTTCTTT; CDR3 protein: CASSEAFRGTTEAFF
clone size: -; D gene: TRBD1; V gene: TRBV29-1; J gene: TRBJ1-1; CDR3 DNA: TGCAGCGTTGAAGGACCGCTGGGACAGGTCAACACTGAAGCTTTCTTT; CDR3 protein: CSVEGPLGQVNTEAFF
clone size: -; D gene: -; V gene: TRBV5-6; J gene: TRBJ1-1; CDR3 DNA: TGTGCCAGCAGCTATGGCGGACATGGGAACACTGAAGCTTTCTTT; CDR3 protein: CASSYGGHGNTEAFF
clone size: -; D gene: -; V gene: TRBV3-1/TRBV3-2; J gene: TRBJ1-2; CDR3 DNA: TGTGCCAGCCTTGGGGGGGTCGCTAATGGCTACACCTTC; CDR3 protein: CASLGGVANGYTF
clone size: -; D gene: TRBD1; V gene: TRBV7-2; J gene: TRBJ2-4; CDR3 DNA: TGTGCCAGCAGCTTAGAGACAGGGTTGGGAAACATTCAGTACTTC; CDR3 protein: CASSLETGLGNIQYF
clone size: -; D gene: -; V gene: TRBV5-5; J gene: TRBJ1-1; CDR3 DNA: TGTGCCAGCAGCTTGGACCCCTCCAGCACTGAAGCTTTCTTT; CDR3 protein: CASSLDPSSTEAFF
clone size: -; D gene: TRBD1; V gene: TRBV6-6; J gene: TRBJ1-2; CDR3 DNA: TGTGCCAGCAATCCGGGACAGGGGCCAAACTATGGCTACACCTTC; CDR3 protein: CASNPGQGPNYGYTF
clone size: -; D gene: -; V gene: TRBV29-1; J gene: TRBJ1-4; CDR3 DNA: TGCAGCGTGAGGAGGAGCTATAATGAAAAACTGTTTTTT; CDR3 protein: CSVRRSYNEKLFF
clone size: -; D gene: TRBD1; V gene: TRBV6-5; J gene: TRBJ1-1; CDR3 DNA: TGTGCCAGCAGTTCAAACAGGGGGGACACTGAAGCTTTCTTT; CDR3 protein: CASSSNRGDTEAFF
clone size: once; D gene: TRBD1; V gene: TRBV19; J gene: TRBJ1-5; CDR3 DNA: TGTGCCAGTAGTGACAGGGGTCAGCCCCAGCATTTT; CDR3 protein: CASSDRGQPQHF
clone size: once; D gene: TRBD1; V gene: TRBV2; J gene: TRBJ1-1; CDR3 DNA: TGTGCCAGCAGGGTAGGGGGCTTGGCGGGGGCTTTCTTT; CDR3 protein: CASRVGGLAGAFF
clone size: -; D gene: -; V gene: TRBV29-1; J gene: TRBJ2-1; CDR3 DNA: TGCAGCTCCCGGCGCAGGGGCTCCCCTAGTGAGCAGTTCTTC; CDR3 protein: CSSRRRGSPSEQFF
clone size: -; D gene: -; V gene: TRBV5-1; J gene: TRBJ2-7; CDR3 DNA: TGCGCCAGCAGCTTGACCCCCGGGAGCTCCTACGAGCAGTACTTC; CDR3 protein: CASSLTPGSSYEQYF
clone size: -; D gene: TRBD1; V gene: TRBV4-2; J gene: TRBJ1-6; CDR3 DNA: TGTGCCAGCAGCCAAGTCACAGGGGGCAGTAATTCACCCCTCCACTTT; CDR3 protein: CASSQVTGGSNSPLHF
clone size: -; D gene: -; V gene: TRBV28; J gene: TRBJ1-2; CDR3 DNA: TGTGCCAGCAGTATACCCGCCACAAACTATGGCTACACCTTC; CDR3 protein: CASSIPATNYGYTF
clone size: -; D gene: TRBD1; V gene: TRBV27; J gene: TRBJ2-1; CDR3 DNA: TGTGCCAGCAGTGACGGACAGGGGTTACGTAATGAGCAGTTCTTC; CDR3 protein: CASSDGQGLRNEQFF
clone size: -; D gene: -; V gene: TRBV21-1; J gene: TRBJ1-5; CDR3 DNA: TGTGCCAGCAGCAAAAAGGGGACAGGGGCGGGCAATCAGCCCCAGCATTTT; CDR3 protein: CASSKKGTGAGNQPQHF
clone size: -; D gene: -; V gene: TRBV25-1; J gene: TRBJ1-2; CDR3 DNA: TGTGCCAGCAGCGCGGCGGGGTTCGCGTATGGCTACACCTTC; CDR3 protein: CASSAAGFAYGYTF
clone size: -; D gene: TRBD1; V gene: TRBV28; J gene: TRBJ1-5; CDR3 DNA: TGTGCCAGCAGTTCAGGACAGGGGGCGGGTCAGCCCCAGCATTTT; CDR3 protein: CASSSGQGAGQPQHF
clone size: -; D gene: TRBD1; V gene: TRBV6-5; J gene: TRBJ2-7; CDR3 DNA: TGTGCCAGCAGCTACGGGACCGGGACAGGGGCCTACGAGCAGTACTTC; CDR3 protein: CASSYGTGTGAYEQYF
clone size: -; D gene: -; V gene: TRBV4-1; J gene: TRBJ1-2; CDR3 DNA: TGCGCCAGCAGCCCAACGACAGGCTATGGCTACACCTTC; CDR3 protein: CASSPTTGYGYTF
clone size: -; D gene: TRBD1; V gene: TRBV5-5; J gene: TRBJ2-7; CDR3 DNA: TGTGCCAGCAGCTCAGGGGGCTCGACCTACGAGCAGTACTTC; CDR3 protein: CASSSGGSTYEQYF
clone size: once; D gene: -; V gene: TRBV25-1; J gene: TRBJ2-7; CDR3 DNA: TGTGCCAGCAGTGACGACTCTTCCTACGAGCAGTACTTC; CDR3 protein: CASSDDSSYEQYF
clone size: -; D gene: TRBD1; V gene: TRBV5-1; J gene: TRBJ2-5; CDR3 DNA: TGCGCCAGCAGCACTGGACAGGGCGGGGAGACCCAGTACTTC; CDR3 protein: CASSTGQGGETQYF
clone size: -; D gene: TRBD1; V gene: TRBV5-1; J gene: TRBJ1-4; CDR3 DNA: TGCGCCAGCAGCCTGATGGGACAGGGTGAAGAAAAACTGTTTTTT; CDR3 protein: CASSLMGQGEEKLFF
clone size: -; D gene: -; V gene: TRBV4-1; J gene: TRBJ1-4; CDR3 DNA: TGCGCCAGCAGCCATCCAGGGCGGGACGAAAAACTGTTTTTT; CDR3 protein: CASSHPGRDEKLFF
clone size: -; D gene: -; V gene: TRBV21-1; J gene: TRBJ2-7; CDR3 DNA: TGTGCCAGCAGCAAAGATGGTCCACAGGGCTACGAGCAGTACTTC; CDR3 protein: CASSKDGPQGYEQYF
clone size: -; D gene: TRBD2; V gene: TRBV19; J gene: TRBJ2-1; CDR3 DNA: TGTGCCAGTAGTATTAGACTAGCCGCCAATGAGCAGTTCTTC; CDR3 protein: CASSIRLAANEQFF
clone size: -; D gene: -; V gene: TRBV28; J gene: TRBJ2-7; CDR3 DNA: TGTGCCAGCAGTTCCCCCGTCTCACAGGGCTACGAGCAGTACTTC; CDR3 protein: CASSSPVSQGYEQYF
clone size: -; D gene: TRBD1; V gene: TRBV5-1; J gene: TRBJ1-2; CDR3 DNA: TGCGCCAGCAGCCCGGGACAGGGAGGGGGCTATGGCTACACCTTC; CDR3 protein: CASSPGQGGGYGYTF
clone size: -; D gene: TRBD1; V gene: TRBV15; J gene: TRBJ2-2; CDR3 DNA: TGTGCCACCAGCAGAGGGGACAGGTACACCGGGGAGCTGTTTTTT; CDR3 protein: CATSRGDRYTGELFF
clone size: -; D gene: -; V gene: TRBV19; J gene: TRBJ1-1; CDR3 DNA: TGTGCCAGTAGTATAGAGTCGGAGGGGTTGGCTGAAGCTTTCTTT; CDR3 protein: CASSIESEGLAEAFF
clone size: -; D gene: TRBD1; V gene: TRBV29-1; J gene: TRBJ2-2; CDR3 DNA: TGCAGCGCCTCCCGGGACAGGGGAACCGGGGAGCTGTTTTTT; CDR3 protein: CSASRDRGTGELFF
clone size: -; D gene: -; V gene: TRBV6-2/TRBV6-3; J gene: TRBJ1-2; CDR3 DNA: TGTGCCAGCAGTTACTCGGGCAGACCTAACTATGGCTACACCTTC; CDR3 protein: CASSYSGRPNYGYTF
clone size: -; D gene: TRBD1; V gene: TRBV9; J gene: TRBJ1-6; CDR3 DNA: TGTGCCAGCAGCGCCCGGGACAGGGGAGGTAATTCACCCCTCCACTTT; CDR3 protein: CASSARDRGGNSPLHF